Below, 19 T cell receptor beta chains from the same sample are listed, as sequenced in a study of siplizumab effects on memory and regulatory T cells. The assay was immunoSEQ multiplex PCR, and TCRdb's table has in-frame clones only and misses some. The profile shows around 99,000 clones, about 90% of them singletons. The specimen was Tregs sorted from blood. The receptors come from a human donor in good health.

The CDR3 DNA sequence: TGCGCCAGTGGGGTGGGGGTTTCCTACAATGAGCAGTTCTTC. Protein: CASGVGVSYNEQFF. The chain recombines TRBV10-1 with TRBJ2-1; D may match TRBD1 or TRBD2 (5 bases each). V was pared by 9 bases and J by 1 base, with 13 bases between. Germline CDR1 is WNHNN and CDR2 is SYGVQD (reference sequence). This CDR3 has 14 amino acids.

This chain joins TRBV7-2 and TRBJ2-7; D uncertain. The CDR3 contains 15 residues. The germline CDR1 and CDR2 sequences are SGHTA and FQGNSA. V was pared by 2 bases and J by 8 bases, with 19 bases between. The CDR3 is CASSLQSTPLQKQYF. CDR3 nucleotides: TGTGCCAGCAGCTTACAATCTACACCTCTCCAGAAGCAGTACTTC.

The J gene is TRBJ1-1, the V gene TRBV5-1; D not certain. Trimming took 2 bases from V and 3 from J, leaving 8 bases between them. Germline V CDR1 and CDR2: SGHRS, YFSETQ. The CDR3 covers 13 residues. CDR3 bases: TGCGCCAGCAGCTTTAGACATGACACTGAAGCTTTCTTT. Its translation is CASSFRHDTEAFF.

This clone occurred a few times. This sequence joins TRBV18 and TRBJ2-7; D might be TRBD1 (7 bases). CDR3 length: 14 amino acids. Trimming removed 4 bases from V and 7 bases from J, with 17 bases in between. Germline values: CDR1 KGHSH, CDR2 LQKENI. Here the CDR3 DNA reads TGTGCCAGCTCACGCTTGGAGGGGGCAAGGGAGCAGTACTTC. As protein: CASSRLEGAREQYF.

The rearrangement joins TRBV7-9 to TRBJ2-3; TRBD1 or TRBD2 may be the D gene (5 bases each). The ends were cut back, 6 bases at V and 2 bases at J, with 18 bases in the middle. Germline CDR1 is SEHNR and CDR2 is FQNEAQ (reference sequence). The CDR3 has 16 amino acids. CDR3 sequence: CASSRGTRVITDTQYF. The CDR3 DNA follows: TGTGCCAGCAGTCGAGGGACCCGGGTTATCACAGATACGCAGTATTTT. The full variable domain, rest sourced from reference TRBV7-9 and TRBJ2-3, is DTGVSQNPRHKITKRGQNVTFRCDPISEHNRLYWYRQTLGQGPEFLTYFQNEAQLEKSRLLSDRFSAERPKGSFSTLEIQRTEQGDSAMYLCASSRGTRVITDTQYFGPGTRLTVL.

Here the CDR3 DNA reads TGTGCCAGCAGGGGAACAGGGCGGTACGAGCAGTACTTC. It encodes CASRGTGRYEQYF. V is TRBV6-1 and J is TRBJ2-7, with D maybe TRBD1 (6 bases). The germline gives CDR1 MNHNS, CDR2 SASEGT. This CDR3 spans 13 amino acids. The V and J ends lost 6 bases and 4 bases respectively, with 13 bases between them.

V usage is TRBV5-8 and J usage is TRBJ1-3; D gene uncertain. The CDR3 has 12 residues. V was shortened by 2 bases and J by 4 bases, with 4 bases between the two germline ends. The germline V gene has CDR1 SGHTS and CDR2 YDEGEE. CDR3 DNA sequence: TGTGCCAGCAGCTTCCGCGGAAACACCATATATTTT. It encodes CASSFRGNTIYF.

The CDR3 nucleotides are TGTGCCAGCAGTGCCCCGGGACGGTCCTATGGCTACACCTTC. It encodes CASSAPGRSYGYTF. The rearrangement uses TRBV6-5 and TRBJ1-2, with D possibly TRBD1 on 5 matching bases. The CDR3 totals 14 residues. Trimming took 5 bases from V and 4 from J, leaving 14 bases between them. Germline values: CDR1 MNHEY, CDR2 SVGAGI.

The genes are TRBV7-9 and TRBJ1-4; D is unresolved. CDR1 and CDR2 from the germline V gene are SEHNR and FQNEAQ (reference sequence). Trimming stripped 5 bases from V and 5 bases from J, with 12 bases between. CDR3 length: 14 residues. The CDR3 reads CASSLTNANEKLFF. The CDR3 DNA sequence: TGTGCCAGCAGCCTGACAAACGCAAATGAAAAACTGTTTTTT.

The gene calls are TRBV5-4 and TRBJ2-3, with a possible D match to TRBD2 (6 bases). Trimming took 4 bases from V and 4 from J, leaving 22 bases between them. Germline V gene data show CDR1 as SGHNT and CDR2 as YYREEE (reference sequence). This CDR3 comprises 17 residues. CDR3 residues: CASSLWVLAGRADTQYF. DNA of the CDR3: TGTGCCAGCAGCCTGTGGGTGCTGGCGGGACGCGCAGATACGCAGTATTTT.

This chain uses TRBV7-8 with TRBJ2-6; the D is unclear. This CDR3 has 14 residues. Per the germline V gene, CDR1 is SGHVS and CDR2 is FQNEAQ. Trimming took off 5 bases at V and 0 bases at J, with 5 bases between the two ends. CDR3 loop: CASSLFSGANVLTF. DNA of the CDR3: TGTGCCAGCAGCCTCTTCTCTGGGGCCAACGTCCTGACTTTC.

This chain connects TRBV5-4 to TRBJ1-1, with 11 bases aligning to TRBD1. Germline V gene data show CDR1 as SGHNT and CDR2 as YYREEE (reference sequence). J gave up 6 bases and V 2 bases, and 9 bases lay outside the gene matches. The CDR3 is 16 amino acids. The CDR3 DNA sequence: TGTGCCAGCAGCTTCGGACAGGGGGCGAAGGTGGCTGAAGCTTTCTTT. It yields the protein CASSFGQGAKVAEAFF.

V gene TRBV25-1 combines with J gene TRBJ1-2; 7 bases are shared with TRBD1. The ends lost 2 bases at V and 6 bases at J; junction bases unmatched: 6. Germline lookup yields CDR1 MGHDK and CDR2 SYGVNS. The CDR3 length is 14 residues. CDR3 DNA: TGTGCCAGCAGTGAAAGGGGGCGTCTCGATGGCTACACCTTC. Its translation: CASSERGRLDGYTF.

The chain links TRBV5-1 to TRBJ2-1; D is tentatively TRBD1 or TRBD2 (5 bases each). The CDR3 runs to 16 residues. In germline, CDR1 is SGHRS, CDR2 YFSETQ. Trimming took 3 bases from V and 12 from J, leaving 25 bases between them. This CDR3 reads CASSSYTGTSLKGQFF. Written as DNA, the CDR3 is TGCGCCAGCAGCTCCTATACCGGGACCTCATTGAAGGGGCAGTTCTTC.

J is TRBJ1-1 and V is TRBV5-1, with TRBD1 matching 9 bases. The CDR3 is 14 residues long. Per the germline V gene, CDR1 is SGHRS and CDR2 is YFSETQ. With V trimmed by 0 bases and J by 10 bases, 7 bases remained unmatched. The CDR3 protein is CASSLGQGVEVAFF. In DNA form, the CDR3 reads TGCGCCAGCAGCTTGGGACAGGGGGTCGAAGTAGCTTTCTTT. The full variable domain, its missing parts supplied by reference TRBV5-1 and TRBJ1-1, is KAGVTQTPRYLIKTRGQQVTLSCSPISGHRSVSWYQQTPGQGLQFLFEYFSETQRNKGNFPGRFSGRQFSNSRSEMNVSTLELGDSALYLCASSLGQGVEVAFFGQGTRLTVV.

V gene TRBV7-3 combines with J gene TRBJ2-1, with 11 positions matching TRBD1. J lost 7 bases, V lost 3 bases, and 2 bases had no gene match. Per germline, CDR1 SGHTA and CDR2 FQGTGA. The CDR3 is 14 residues long. The CDR3, as DNA: TGTGCCAGCAGCTTCGGGACAGGGGGGAATGAGCAGTTCTTC. Translation gives CASSFGTGGNEQFF.

This rearrangement joins TRBV6-1 to TRBJ2-7, with TRBD1 matching 9 bases. Germline CDR1 is MNHNS and CDR2 is SASEGT. V trimming: 6 bases; J trimming: 4 bases; junction bases outside the gene matches: 7. The CDR3 covers 14 residues. CDR3 amino acids: CASSFLQGAYEQYF. Written as DNA, the CDR3 is TGTGCCAGCAGCTTCTTACAGGGGGCGTACGAGCAGTACTTC.

The V gene is TRBV5-1, the J gene TRBJ1-2; D unclear. CDR3 size: 12 residues. V was cut by 0 bases and J by 5 bases, with 5 bases left in between. The germline CDR1 and CDR2 sequences are SGHRS and YFSETQ. CDR3 DNA sequence: TGCGCCAGCAGCTTGGATGGTTATGGCTACACCTTC. Translation: CASSLDGYGYTF.

The J gene is TRBJ2-7, the V gene TRBV9; a possible D gene is TRBD1 (6 bases). Germline CDR1 reads SGDLS; CDR2 reads YYNGEE. Trimming stripped 2 bases from V and 6 bases from J, with 12 bases between. The CDR3 length is 13 residues. The CDR3 reads CASSVRYRAEQYF. In DNA, the CDR3 is TGTGCCAGCAGCGTCCGTTACAGGGCCGAGCAGTACTTC.